This T cell receptor beta chain was recovered during a study of tumor-infiltrating lymphocytes in primary liver carcinoma. Germline CDR1 SGHDT, CDR2 YYEEEE. The CDR3 contains 14 residues. V shed 8 bases and J 9 bases; nucleotides not matched to a gene: 7. cDNA specific to TCR beta was made from around 470 ng of total RNA, with a constant-region primer employed for priming. Three nested multiplex PCR rounds, a slightly modified ARM-PCR method, built the TCR beta libraries. PCR rounds one and two used TRBV1-TRBV30 forward primers with a C-beta reverse primer for roughly 10 cycles each. Each CDR3 protein is one row after TCRdb ran MiXCR on the multiplex PCR reads. The table has around 56,000 distinct CDR3 sequences, less than 85% seen once. For each extraction, RNA and DNA were obtained together from around 18-30 mg of unsorted bulk tissue.

The chain couples TRBV5-6 to TRBJ1-6, with 11 bases aligning to TRBD1. The clonotype comes from a man aged 35 to 55 with primary liver carcinoma and hepatitis B virus infection. Sequencing was done on a sample of liver tumor tissue from sampling region 2. Subset given: tumor region T2, inferior pole. CDR3 protein: CASGKGTGGSPLHF. CDR3 in DNA: TGTGCCAGTGGCAAAGGGACAGGGGGTTCACCCCTCCACTTT.